This TCR beta chain was recovered during a study of blood T cell repertoires in COVID-19. Study context: Sources were T cells, B-cell-depleted T cells, or PBMCs; the material itself was cDNA or gDNA.

Only in-frame clones appear in the TCRdb table, and some are missing; sequencing was by immunoSEQ multiplex PCR. The sample includes about 280,000 clones, 80% to 85% of them seen just once. Donors were grouped by their self-reported clinical history. Exposed volunteers were people who met a COVID-19 case within 2 weeks before study entry. This clone was counted once. The sample taken for sequencing was PBMCs or T cells enriched from blood (not recorded which). The sequence was collected from a man aged 40-49 years who had been exposed to COVID-19.

The CDR3 loop is CASSSTPAGGYTF. In nucleotides, the CDR3 is TGTGCCAGCAGCTCCACCCCGGCGGGGGGCTACACCTTC. The chain is built from TRBV7-9 and TRBJ1-2; D gene uncertain. Trimming took 4 bases from V and 8 from J, leaving 14 bases between them. Germline V gives CDR1 SEHNR, CDR2 FQNEAQ (reference sequence). The CDR3 runs 13 residues.